This T cell receptor beta chain is from a study of T-cell reconstitution after alpha-beta-depleted transplantation in children. Study-wide points: T-cell numbers and diversity, one year after transplant, stemmed largely from T cells that were newly produced. At around two months after transplant, the alpha-beta T cells were reportedly derived from several hundred expanded clones that came from non-depleted graft cells.

This clonotype has a handful of counts. Its antigen is undetermined. TCRbeta library preparation incorporated unique molecular identifiers. A single record per CDR3 protein comes from TCRdb applying MiXCR to the PCR reads. The sample contains 250,000 to 400,000 distinct CDR3 sequences, more than 20% of which appear only once. The input for sequencing was PBMCs, mostly from graft donor cells, taken 180 days after TCRalphabeta/CD19-depleted stem cell transplant. The TCR was taken from a male patient younger than 18 who had a stem cell transplant for acute lymphoblastic leukemia, so the T cells may come from the graft donor.

DNA of the CDR3: TGTGCCAGCAGCCGAAGCGAGCGGGAGGGCCTGACAGATACGCAGTATTTT. Encoded protein: CASSRSEREGLTDTQYF. J is TRBJ2-3 and V is TRBV7-2, with 10 bases matching TRBD2. V shed 5 bases, J shed 3 bases, and the junction held 11 bases outside the gene matches. This CDR3 is built from 17 residues. Germline values: CDR1 SGHTA, CDR2 FQGNSA. The variable domain in full, with the rest retrieved from reference TRBV7-2 and TRBJ2-3, is GAGVSQSPSNKVTEKGKDVELRCDPISGHTALYWYRQSLGQGLEFLIYFQGNSAPDKSGLPSDRFSAERTGGSVSTLTIQRTQQEDSAVYLCASSRSEREGLTDTQYFGPGTRLTVL.